The 11 T cell receptor beta chains below all came from one sample that was sequenced in a study of regulatory T cells in long-lasting Graves disease. The time point is: newly diagnosed GD, antithyroid drugs for less than 3 months. From PBMCs, RNA was extracted and then used to make the TCR library. Arm-PCR of CDR3 regions and iRepertoire HTBI primers were used to build TCR beta libraries. Using its own MiXCR run on the multiplex PCR reads, TCRdb lists one record per CDR3 protein. This table has some 250,000 distinct CDR3 sequences, about 18% appearing once. This same sample was also part of a study on T cells in Graves' hyperthyroidism and ophthalmopathy.

Sequenced material: peripheral blood mononuclear cells (PBMCs), taken at new diagnosis, from a patient treated with antithyroid drugs. These receptors were obtained from a woman in her thirties with Graves disease.

This clonotype was recorded many times. The chain is built from TRBV5-1 and TRBJ1-6; a possible D gene is TRBD1 (5 bases). Germline CDR1 SGHRS, CDR2 YFSETQ. CDR3 length: 15 amino acids. V lost 3 bases, J lost 8 bases, and 15 bases lay in between. The CDR3 loop is CASSYSGAPDSPLHF. The CDR3 nucleotides are TGCGCCAGCAGCTACTCCGGGGCCCCGGATTCACCCCTCCACTTT. Filled out from reference TRBV5-1 and TRBJ1-6, the complete variable domain reads KAGVTQTPRYLIKTRGQQVTLSCSPISGHRSVSWYQQTPGQGLQFLFEYFSETQRNKGNFPGRFSGRQFSNSRSEMNVSTLELGDSALYLCASSYSGAPDSPLHFGNGTRLTVT.

This chain links TRBV12-3 or TRBV12-4 with TRBJ2-7; 13 bases fit TRBD2. The CDR3 is made up of 16 amino acids. V was pared by 6 bases and J by 2 bases, with 7 bases of the junction left unmatched. CDR3 DNA sequence: TGTGCCAGCAGAAGACTAGCGGGGGGATCACCCTACGAGCAGTACTTC. It translates to CASRRLAGGSPYEQYF.

This clonotype was counted at least ten times. The chain employs TRBV7-8 and TRBJ1-5; D possibly corresponds to TRBD1 (6 bases). The CDR3 is 16 amino acids. Germline V CDR1 and CDR2: SGHVS, FQNEAQ. Trimming cost V 4 bases and J 7 bases, with 20 bases left between them. The CDR3 DNA follows: TGTGCCAGCAGCTCCCACGGGGGGGGCGGGGGACAGCCCCAGCATTTT. Translation: CASSSHGGGGGQPQHF.

This clonotype occurred many times. The chain recombines TRBV7-2 with TRBJ1-5; maybe TRBD1 (5 bases). V was trimmed by 1 base and J by 6 bases, leaving 13 bases between them. The length of the CDR3 is 15 residues. Germline loops: CDR1 SGHTA, CDR2 FQGNSA. The CDR3 loop reads CASSLGSRAGQPQHF. In nucleotides, the CDR3 is TGTGCCAGCAGCTTAGGTTCCAGGGCAGGTCAGCCCCAGCATTTT.

This clonotype was recorded at least ten times. The rearrangement joins TRBV19 to TRBJ2-5, with a possible D match to TRBD1 (5 bases). V was shortened by 7 bases and J by 5 bases, with 14 bases between the two germline ends. From germline, CDR1 is LNHDA and CDR2 SQIVND (reference sequence). CDR3 length: 13 amino acids. CDR3 amino acids: CASTDSLGETQYF. In nucleotides, the CDR3 is TGTGCCAGTACCGACAGCCTCGGGGAGACCCAGTACTTC.

Many counts were recorded for this clonotype. The CDR3 DNA sequence: TGCAGTGCTAGAGATCGGAGGCGCGGGGGGTTGAAAGAGACCCAGTACTTC. Its protein product is CSARDRRRGGLKETQYF. The chain combines TRBV20-1 with TRBJ2-5; 8 bases are a match to TRBD2. Germline-derived CDR1 and CDR2 are DFQATT and SNEGSKA (reference sequence). The V gene end was trimmed by 0 bases and the J gene end by 3 bases; junction bases not matched to a gene: 12. The CDR3 is 17 residues long.

This clonotype showed up many times. The rearrangement joins TRBV7-2 to TRBJ1-1; 7 bases are shared with TRBD1. The CDR3 totals 14 residues. Trimming at V came to 0 bases and at J to 7 bases, leaving 5 bases not matched to a gene. The germline gives CDR1 SGHTA, CDR2 FQGNSA. The CDR3 reads CASSLAHRGFEAFF. The CDR3 DNA reads as TGTGCCAGCAGCTTAGCTCACAGGGGCTTTGAAGCTTTCTTT.

This clonotype was picked up a small number of times. V and J are TRBV19 and TRBJ1-3, with D unresolved. The ends were cut back, 4 bases at V and 0 bases at J, with 7 bases in the middle. The CDR3 has 14 amino acids. Germline values: CDR1 LNHDA, CDR2 SQIVND (reference sequence). This CDR3 reads CASSNRASGNTIYF. The CDR3 nucleotides are TGTGCCAGTAGTAACCGGGCCTCTGGAAACACCATATATTTT.

The chain links TRBV9 to TRBJ1-3; D gene uncertain. The V gene's germline CDR1 is SGDLS and CDR2 YYNGEE. The CDR3 is 15 amino acids. V lost 4 bases and J 3 bases, leaving 14 bases between the germline ends. CDR3 loop: CASSPASGGGNTIYF. CDR3 DNA sequence: TGTGCCAGCAGCCCGGCTTCGGGCGGTGGAAACACCATATATTTT.

This clonotype was observed at least ten times. V usage is TRBV7-6 and J usage is TRBJ1-3, with D perhaps TRBD1 (6 bases). CDR3 length: 17 amino acids. Germline CDR1 and CDR2: SGHVS and FNYEAQ. Trimming removed 5 bases from V and 0 bases from J, with 17 bases in between. CDR3 nucleotide sequence: TGTGCCAGCAGCAAAATCAGGGGTGATACCTCTGGAAACACCATATATTTT. Translating it yields CASSKIRGDTSGNTIYF. The whole variable domain, filled in from reference TRBV7-6 and TRBJ1-3, reads GAGVSQSPRYKVTKRGQDVALRCDPISGHVSLYWYRQALGQGPEFLTYFNYEAQQDKSGLPNDRFSAERPEGSISTLTIQRTEQRDSAMYRCASSKIRGDTSGNTIYFGEGSWLTVV.

This clonotype was seen many times. The chain couples TRBV20-1 to TRBJ1-2, with a possible D match to TRBD1 (5 bases). Trimming removed 3 bases at V and 1 base at J, with 9 bases between. CDR1 DFQATT and CDR2 SNEGSKA come from the germline V gene (reference sequence). The CDR3 contains 13 residues. CDR3 amino acids: CSARTENNYGYTF. In nucleotides, the CDR3 is TGCAGTGCTAGGACAGAGAATAACTATGGCTACACCTTC.